This TCR beta chain was recorded in a study of blood T cell repertoires in COVID-19. Study background: Samples came from the United States, Italy and Spain, spanning acute and convalescent COVID-19. From T cells, B-cell-depleted T cells, or PBMCs came the material, which was cDNA or gDNA.

The germline V gene encodes CDR1 MNHEY and CDR2 SVGAGI. The CDR3 loop spans 13 amino acids. The V gene lost 7 bases and the J gene lost 0 bases, with 10 bases spanning the gap. Original processing notes: Estimation of nucleated cell counts relied on the amplification of reference gene primers. Sequencing used immunoSEQ multiplex PCR; TCRdb keeps in-frame clones, though not all of them. Clone size and the V and J calls come from that table; the DNA yielded D and trimming. Of roughly 200,000 clones listed, 80% were seen once; the top ten hold approximately 6.9%. This sequence was found in a man between 60 and 75 years old with acute or convalescent COVID-19. The sequenced sample consisted of peripheral blood. V gene TRBV6-5 combines with J gene TRBJ2-7; possibly TRBD1 for D (7 bases). The CDR3 protein is CASMRDSSYEQYF. The CDR3 region has the DNA TGTGCCAGCATGCGGGACAGCTCCTACGAGCAGTACTTC.